This entry is about one TCR beta chain. No antigen is known for it. No base quality information exists; no much larger clone differs at one position. Library preparation was by 5' RACE. TCRdb records Illumina HiSeq 2000 as the sequencer. Template switching added a universal primer binding site, and the final cDNA carried a unique molecular identifier that allowed TCR cDNA molecules to be counted accurately. Specific primers in the conserved constant-segment region were used to synthesize first-strand cDNA for the TCR alpha and beta chains. To control for contamination, every cDNA library was double barcoded, receiving both a SMART-Mk sample barcode and Illumina barcodes. TruSeq adapter sequences and Illumina sample barcodes were added in two successive PCR steps. The Illumina HiSeq platform was used with custom primers to sequence TCR alpha and beta cDNA libraries. The source study handled its data this way. MiGEC processed the raw reads to extract unique molecular identifiers, while MiXCR was used to determine the CDR3 positions. Recombination models were inferred per individual with the repgenHMM and IGoR tools using an EM algorithm. The analysis of shared clonotypes was done with the tcR package in R, with sharing normalized by the product of cloneset sizes. To study raw recombination free of thymic and clonal selection effects, out-of-frame nonproductive sequences were analyzed. TCRdb redid the processing of the public reads, applying fastp at Q25 and MiXCR, and retained in-frame beta chains. Rows with one shared CDR3 protein collapse into an entry with the most common genes and DNA. The V and J calls and clone size come from TCRdb's table, not from the authors' own analysis. The sample table shows around 960,000 distinct CDR3 sequences, and 12% are seen once. Under 2% of the sample is taken by the ten largest.

The record originates from a study of identical twins (dated by TCRdb to the mid-2010s). As for the study more broadly: To test whether fetal clonotypes persist, the study used deep sequencing on TCR alpha and beta repertoires from monozygotic twins, unrelated adults of various ages, and cord blood. Replicate twin experiments were performed at different times using different library preparation protocols to rule out contamination. On the study overall, not on this receptor specifically: Abundant cord blood beta clonotypes carried fewer insertions; young adult naive repertoires showed a weaker similar trend, while memory repertoires showed none. Recombination models systematically underestimated out-of-frame TCR alpha sharing in monozygotic twins but agreed with sharing between unrelated individuals. Because the same donors could not be followed over many years, the conclusions depended on cross-sectional statistical analysis. Invariant T cells such as MAIT and iNKT could partly confound zero-insertion analyses, though diverse VJ usage argued against this for most clonotypes. In beta out-of-frame sequences, excess twin sharing was weaker, because having fewer shared sequences lowered the signal-to-noise ratio. Compared with coincidental sharing between unrelated individuals, out-of-frame TCR alpha sequences shared between twins showed an excess of sequences with low generation probability.

Only healthy Caucasian donors were included. The twin cohort comprised three pairs of female monozygotic twins, all aged roughly 18 to 30 years. Peripheral blood mononuclear cells were used as the source from which RNA for TCR libraries was isolated. For CDR1 and CDR2, the germline V gene lists SGHRS and YFSETQ. From V the trimming removes 4 bases and from J it removes 0 bases, while the gene matches leave 7 bases of the junction unaccounted for. Counted from cysteine to phenylalanine, this CDR3 has 16 amino acids. Only the CDR3 DNA stays, 48 bases, in frame from base 1. The same sample was also used in a study of yellow fever vaccine responses in identical twins. That second report states: According to the authors, the vaccine-induced T cell response in identical twins seemed to be partly convergent and partly specific to each individual. In the study, vaccine-responding T cell clones were precisely tracked in identical twins.

The chain is encoded by TRBV5-1 joined to TRBJ1-3; TRBD1 aligns with 7 central bases. The sequence was collected from a woman aged 18-35 years in good health. The sequencing sample was made of PBMCs. The CDR3: CASSRDSRTSGNTIYF. The nucleotide sequence reads as follows: TGCGCCAGCAGCCGGGACAGCCGAACCTCTGGAAACACCATATATTTT.